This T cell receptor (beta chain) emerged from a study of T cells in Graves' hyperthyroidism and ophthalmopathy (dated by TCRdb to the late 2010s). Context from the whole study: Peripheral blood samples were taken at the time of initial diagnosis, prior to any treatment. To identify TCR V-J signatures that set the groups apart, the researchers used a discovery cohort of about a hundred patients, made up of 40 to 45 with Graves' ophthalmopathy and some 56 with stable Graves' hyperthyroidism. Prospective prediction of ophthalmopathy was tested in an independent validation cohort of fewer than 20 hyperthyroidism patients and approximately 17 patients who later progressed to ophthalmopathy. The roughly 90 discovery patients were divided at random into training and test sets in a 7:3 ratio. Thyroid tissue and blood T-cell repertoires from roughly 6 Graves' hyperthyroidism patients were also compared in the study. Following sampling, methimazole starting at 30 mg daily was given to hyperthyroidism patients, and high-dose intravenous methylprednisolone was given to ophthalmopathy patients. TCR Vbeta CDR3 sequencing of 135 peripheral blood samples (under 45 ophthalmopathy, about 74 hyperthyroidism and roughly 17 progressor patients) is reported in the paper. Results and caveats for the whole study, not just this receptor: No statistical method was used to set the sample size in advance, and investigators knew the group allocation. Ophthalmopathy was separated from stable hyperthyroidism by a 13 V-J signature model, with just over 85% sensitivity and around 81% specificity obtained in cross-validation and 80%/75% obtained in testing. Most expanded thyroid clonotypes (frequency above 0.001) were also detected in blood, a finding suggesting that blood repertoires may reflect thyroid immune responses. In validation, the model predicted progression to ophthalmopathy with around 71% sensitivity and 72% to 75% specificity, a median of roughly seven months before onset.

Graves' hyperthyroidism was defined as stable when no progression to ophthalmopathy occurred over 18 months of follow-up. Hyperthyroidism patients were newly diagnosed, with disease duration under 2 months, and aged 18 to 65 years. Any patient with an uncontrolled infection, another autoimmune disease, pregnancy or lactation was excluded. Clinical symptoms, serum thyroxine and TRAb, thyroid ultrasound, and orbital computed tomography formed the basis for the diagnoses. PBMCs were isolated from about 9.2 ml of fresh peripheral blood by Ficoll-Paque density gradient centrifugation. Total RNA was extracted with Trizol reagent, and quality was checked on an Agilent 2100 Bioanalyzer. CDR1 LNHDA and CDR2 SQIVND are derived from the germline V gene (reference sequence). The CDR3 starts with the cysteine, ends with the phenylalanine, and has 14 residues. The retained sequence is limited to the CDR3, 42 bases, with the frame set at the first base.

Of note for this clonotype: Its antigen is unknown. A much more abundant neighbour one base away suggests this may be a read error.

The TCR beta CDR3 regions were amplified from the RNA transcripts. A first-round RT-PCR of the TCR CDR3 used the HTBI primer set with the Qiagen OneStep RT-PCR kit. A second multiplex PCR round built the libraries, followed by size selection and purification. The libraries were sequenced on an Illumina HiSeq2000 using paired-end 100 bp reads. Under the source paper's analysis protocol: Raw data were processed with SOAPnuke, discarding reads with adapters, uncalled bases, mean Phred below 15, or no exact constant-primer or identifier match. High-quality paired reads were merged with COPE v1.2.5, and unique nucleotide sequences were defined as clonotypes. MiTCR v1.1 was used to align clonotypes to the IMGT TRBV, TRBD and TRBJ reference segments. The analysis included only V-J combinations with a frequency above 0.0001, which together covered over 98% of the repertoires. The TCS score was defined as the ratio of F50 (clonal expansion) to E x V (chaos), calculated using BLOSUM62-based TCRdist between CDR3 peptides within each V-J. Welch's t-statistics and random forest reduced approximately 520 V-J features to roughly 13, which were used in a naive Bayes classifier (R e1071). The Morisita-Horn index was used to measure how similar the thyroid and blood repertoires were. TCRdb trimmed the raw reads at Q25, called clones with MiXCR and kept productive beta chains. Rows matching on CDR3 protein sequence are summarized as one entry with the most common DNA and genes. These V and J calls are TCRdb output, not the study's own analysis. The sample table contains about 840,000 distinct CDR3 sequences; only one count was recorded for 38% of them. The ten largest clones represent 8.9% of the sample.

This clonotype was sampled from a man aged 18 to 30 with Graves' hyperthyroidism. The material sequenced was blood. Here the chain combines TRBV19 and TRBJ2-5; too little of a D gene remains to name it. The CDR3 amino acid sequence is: CAGSSPGSGETQYF. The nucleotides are TGTGCCGGTAGTTCCCCCGGAAGTGGAGAGACCCAGTACTTC.